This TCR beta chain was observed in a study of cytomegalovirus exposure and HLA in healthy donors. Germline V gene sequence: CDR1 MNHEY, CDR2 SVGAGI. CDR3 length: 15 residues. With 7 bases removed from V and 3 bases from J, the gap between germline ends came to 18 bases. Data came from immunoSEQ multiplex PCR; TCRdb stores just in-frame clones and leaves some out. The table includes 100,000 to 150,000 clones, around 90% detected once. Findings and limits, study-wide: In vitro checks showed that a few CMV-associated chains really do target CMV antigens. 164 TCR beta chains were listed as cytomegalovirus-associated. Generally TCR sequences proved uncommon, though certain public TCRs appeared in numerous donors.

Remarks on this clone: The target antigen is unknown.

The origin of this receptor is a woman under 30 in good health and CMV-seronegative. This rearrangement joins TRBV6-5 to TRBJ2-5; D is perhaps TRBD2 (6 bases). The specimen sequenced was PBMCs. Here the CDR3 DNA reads TGTGCCAGCACCCGACTAGTAGGGAACAAAGAGACCCAGTACTTC. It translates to CASTRLVGNKETQYF.